The 9 T cell receptor beta chains reported below all come from one sample, sequenced in a study of blood T cell repertoires in COVID-19 (TCRdb year 2020). The library was built by means of the immunoSEQ multiplex PCR assay. TCRdb re-hosts the immuneACCESS table, in-frame sequences only. Its copies lack some clones; in the studies checked, an unresolved V gene accounts for under half of them, and the cause for the rest is not known. This sample gives about 72,000 clones in total; 82% of them show up just once. Roughly 20% of the sample goes to the ten largest clones. The sequenced sample was peripheral blood. These receptors were obtained from a human donor in a cohort sampled during active COVID-19.

The genes are TRBV6-5 and TRBJ2-2; 7 bases are a match to TRBD1. Germline loops: CDR1 MNHEY, CDR2 SVGAGI. The CDR3 contains 15 residues. Trimming cost V 0 bases and J 7 bases; bases outside gene matches: 5. CDR3 region: CASSYSRGPVGELFF. CDR3 in DNA: TGTGCCAGCAGTTACTCAAGGGGGCCCGTCGGGGAGCTGTTTTTT.

V gene TRBV19 combines with J gene TRBJ2-5; D gene unclear. The CDR3 contains 13 residues. V was cut by 7 bases and J by 5 bases, with 14 bases left in between. Germline V gives CDR1 LNHDA, CDR2 SQIVND (reference sequence). The CDR3 here is CASTNPGIETQYF. In nucleotides, the CDR3 is TGTGCCAGTACAAATCCAGGAATCGAGACCCAGTACTTC.

The rearrangement joins TRBV3-1 (or the pseudogene TRBV3-2) to TRBJ2-7, with TRBD2 matching over 11 bases. Germline V lookup: CDR1 LGHDT, CDR2 YNNKEL (reference sequence). The CDR3 is made up of 16 amino acids. The V segment lost 3 bases and the J segment 1 base; nucleotides outside the gene matches: 5. The CDR3 sequence is CASSHKTSGVSYEQYF. CDR3 sequence (DNA): TGTGCCAGCAGCCACAAGACTAGCGGGGTATCCTACGAGCAGTACTTC.

V is TRBV5-1 and J is TRBJ1-3, with 7 bases aligning to TRBD1. The CDR3 is 16 amino acids. CDR1 SGHRS and CDR2 YFSETQ come from the germline V gene. V gave up 4 bases and J gave up 0 bases; unmatched junction bases: 7. CDR3 in DNA: TGCGCCAGCAGCGCACGAACAGGGGACTCTGGAAACACCATATATTTT. Translating gives CASSARTGDSGNTIYF.

The chain recombines TRBV11-2 with TRBJ2-1; weak D call: TRBD2 (5 bases). V was pared by 5 bases and J by 9 bases, with 14 bases between. The germline CDR1 and CDR2 sequences are SGHAT and FQNNGV. The length of the CDR3 is 13 residues. CDR3 sequence: CASSPYHEGEQFF. Here the CDR3 DNA reads TGTGCCAGCAGCCCTTATCATGAGGGTGAGCAGTTCTTC.

The V gene is TRBV4-1, the J gene TRBJ1-4, with 9 bases identical to TRBD1. Trimming cost V 3 bases and J 8 bases; bases outside gene matches: 10. Germline loops: CDR1 MGHRA, CDR2 YSYEKL. This CDR3 spans 16 amino acids. In DNA, the CDR3 is TGCGCCAGCAGCCACTCATTACAGGGGGCCCGGGAAAAACTGTTTTTT. This codes for CASSHSLQGAREKLFF.

The rearrangement joins TRBV10-2 to TRBJ2-7; 12 bases agree with TRBD1. With V trimmed by 3 bases and J by 5 bases, 11 bases remained unmatched. CDR1 is WSHSY and CDR2 is SAAADI in the germline V gene. CDR3 size: 17 residues. CDR3 nucleotide sequence: TGCGCCAGCAGTGAAACGGGTTGGGACAGGGGGCAGGACGAGCAGTACTTC. Encoded protein: CASSETGWDRGQDEQYF.

The chain recombines TRBV5-4 with TRBJ1-1; a weak D match, TRBD1 (6 bases). The CDR3 sequence is 16 residues long. V was trimmed by 2 bases and J by 3 bases, leaving 17 bases between them. Germline V gene lookup returns CDR1 SGHNT and CDR2 YYREEE (reference sequence). The CDR3 nucleotides read TGTGCCAGCAGCTTAAAACAGGGTACTCTTGACACTGAAGCTTTCTTT. The encoded protein is CASSLKQGTLDTEAFF.

This clone was recorded only once. The chain carries TRBV7-9 and TRBJ1-2; possible D gene TRBD1, 6 bases. V shed 5 bases and J shed 2 bases, with 12 bases lying between them. From germline, CDR1 is SEHNR and CDR2 FQNEAQ (reference sequence). The length of the CDR3 is 14 residues. For the CDR3, the DNA is TGTGCCAGCAGCAACCAGGGGAAGAACTATGGCTACACCTTC. It translates to CASSNQGKNYGYTF.